The present TCR beta chain was sequenced within a study of T-cell reconstitution after alpha-beta-depleted transplantation in children. Germline V CDR1 and CDR2: SGHTA, FQGNSA. The CDR3 loop spans 16 amino acids. Trimming cost V 0 bases and J 17 bases, with 23 bases left between them. This clonotype was recorded many times. Researchers prepared the TCRbeta library using unique molecular identifiers, the study reports. MiXCR, run by TCRdb on the PCR reads, gives a single entry per CDR3 protein. The sample has 90,000 to 95,000 distinct CDR3 sequences, 12% seen once; the top ten hold around 13%. The clonotype originates from a human donor who donated a stem cell graft to a child with inherited bone marrow failure. V and J are TRBV7-2 and TRBJ1-6; no reliable D call. The input for sequencing was PBMCs from the stem cell graft donor, taken from the stem cell graft. CDR3 in DNA: TGTGCCAGCAGCTTAGCTGCGGGTTATTCGGGCAGCCTCTTCCACTTT. It codes for CASSLAAGYSGSLFHF.